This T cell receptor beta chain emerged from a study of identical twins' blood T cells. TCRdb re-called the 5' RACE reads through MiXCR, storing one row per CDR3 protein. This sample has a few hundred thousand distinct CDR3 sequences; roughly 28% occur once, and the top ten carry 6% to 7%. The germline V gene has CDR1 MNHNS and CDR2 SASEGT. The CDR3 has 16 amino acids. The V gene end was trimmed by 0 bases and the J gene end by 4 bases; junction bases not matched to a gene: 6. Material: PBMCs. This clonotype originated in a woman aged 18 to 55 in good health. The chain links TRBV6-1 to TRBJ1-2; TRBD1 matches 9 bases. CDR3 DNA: TGTGCCAGCAGTGAAGCGGTATCGACAGGGGGCTATGGCTACACCTTC. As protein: CASSEAVSTGGYGYTF.